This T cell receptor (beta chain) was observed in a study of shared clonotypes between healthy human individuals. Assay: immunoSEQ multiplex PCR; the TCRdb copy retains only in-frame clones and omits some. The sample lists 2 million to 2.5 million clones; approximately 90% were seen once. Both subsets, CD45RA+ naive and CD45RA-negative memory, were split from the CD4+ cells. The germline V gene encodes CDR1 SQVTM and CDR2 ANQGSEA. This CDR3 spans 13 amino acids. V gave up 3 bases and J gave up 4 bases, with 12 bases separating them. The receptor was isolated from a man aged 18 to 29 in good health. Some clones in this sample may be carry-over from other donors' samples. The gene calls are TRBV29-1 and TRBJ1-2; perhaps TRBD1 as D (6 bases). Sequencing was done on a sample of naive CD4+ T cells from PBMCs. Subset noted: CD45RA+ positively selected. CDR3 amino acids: CSVEGGPGYGYTF. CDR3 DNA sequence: TGCAGCGTTGAGGGGGGCCCAGGCTATGGCTACACCTTC.